The clone carrying this TCR beta chain was detected a few times. What it recognizes is unknown. The data belong to a study of T cells after yellow fever vaccination. Overall study findings and caveats: It was a weaker secondary response, yet one that peaked faster, at day 5 versus 15.

CDR1 SGHTA and CDR2 FQGNSA come from the germline V gene. There are 15 residues in the CDR3. The junction had 7 bases not matched to a gene; V was cut back by 3 bases and J by 6 bases. MiXCR was run by TCRdb on the 5' RACE reads, yielding one entry per CDR3 protein. The table lists 350,000 or so distinct CDR3 sequences, 8% to 9.5% of them singletons, with about 16% in the top ten. The rearrangement joins TRBV7-2 to TRBJ2-1; TRBD2 matches at 8 bases. The receptor's source is a man younger than 30 who received the YFV17D yellow fever vaccine. Sequenced here: PBMCs, sampled about 49 days after the first yellow fever vaccination. For the CDR3, the DNA is TGTGCCAGCAGCTTGCCAGCGGGGGATGTCAATGAGCAGTTCTTC. This gives the protein CASSLPAGDVNEQFF.